The 7 T cell receptor beta chains below all came from one sample that was sequenced in a study of post-analysis software for immune sequencing data. cDNA libraries of TCR beta carried unique molecular identifiers. One entry per CDR3 protein results from TCRdb running MiXCR on the PCR reads. The sample consists of roughly 730,000 distinct CDR3 sequences, around 27% of them appearing once. These receptors lack a known antigen. Study-level points and caveats: Comparison of patients with controls showed about 5 TRBV segments more frequent in patients, TRBV5-6, TRBV5-1 and TRBV20-1 among them.

Sequenced material: blood. These receptors all come from a girl between 5 and 17 years old with multiple sclerosis.

This clonotype was seen only a few times. V and J are TRBV7-9 and TRBJ2-1; D is tentatively TRBD1 or TRBD2 (5 bases each). The CDR3 covers 15 residues. V was clipped by 8 bases and J by 4 bases, with 18 bases between them. CDR1 is SEHNR and CDR2 is FQNEAQ in the germline V gene (reference sequence). DNA for the CDR3: TGTGCCAGCCGTCGTAGGGACGGAGTATACAATGAGCAGTTCTTC. Its protein product is CASRRRDGVYNEQFF.

Here the CDR3 DNA reads TGTGCCAGCAGCTCAGATACCGGGGACAGGGTATACAATGAGCAGTTCTTC. Its protein product is CASSSDTGDRVYNEQFF. The chain uses TRBV5-6 and TRBJ2-1; 9 nucleotides align to TRBD1. CDR3 length equals 17 residues. CDR1 SGHDT and CDR2 YYEEEE come from the germline V gene. Trimming at V came to 3 bases and at J to 4 bases, leaving 11 bases not matched to a gene.

The chain uses TRBV6-5 and TRBJ2-3, with TRBD2 as a possible D gene (6 bases). Germline lookup yields CDR1 MNHEY and CDR2 SVGAGI. Trimming shortened V by 5 bases and J by 4 bases, and 16 bases separated the two germline ends. This CDR3 has 15 amino acids. The CDR3: CASSHSSRRADTQYF. CDR3 DNA: TGTGCCAGCAGTCATTCCTCCCGGAGGGCAGATACGCAGTATTTT.

Concerning this clonotype: One end of the junction does not line up with germline, which may come from a read error. V is TRBV7-2 and J is TRBJ2-1; no clear D. The CDR3 totals 14 residues. Looked up from germline, CDR1 is SGHTA and CDR2 is FQGNSA. CDR3 region: CASSLVRTSNERFF. CDR3 sequence (DNA): TGTGCCAGCAGCCTAGTTAGGACCTCGAATGAGCGGTTCTTC.

There are a few counts of this clonotype. The rearrangement links TRBV25-1 to TRBJ1-1; weak D call: TRBD1 (6 bases). CDR1 MGHDK and CDR2 SYGVNS come from the germline V gene. The length of the CDR3 is 12 residues. Trimming took 6 bases from V and 11 from J, leaving 16 bases between them. This CDR3 is CASSSLGAGAFF. CDR3 DNA: TGTGCCAGCAGCTCTCTGGGGGCAGGGGCTTTCTTT.

This clonotype was found a few times. Here the CDR3 reads CASSATSGGAETQYF. CDR3 coding DNA: TGTGCCAGCAGTGCGACTAGCGGGGGGGCCGAGACCCAGTACTTC. The V call is TRBV6-1, the J call TRBJ2-5, with 14 bases that match TRBD2. The germline gives CDR1 MNHNS, CDR2 SASEGT. The V segment lost 4 bases and the J segment 5 bases; nucleotides outside the gene matches: 3. CDR3 length equals 15 residues.

The chain has TRBV29-1 and TRBJ1-2, with TRBD1 identical over 8 bases. The V segment lost 4 bases and the J segment 2 bases; nucleotides outside the gene matches: 6. The CDR3 has 14 amino acids. Germline V gene lookup returns CDR1 SQVTM and CDR2 ANQGSEA. The CDR3 protein is CSVASGTGNYGYTF. The CDR3 DNA follows: TGCAGCGTTGCTTCCGGGACAGGCAACTATGGCTACACCTTC.